Presented here are 26 T cell receptor beta chains from one specimen sequenced in a study of T-cell reconstitution after alpha-beta-depleted transplantation in children. Unique molecular identifiers tagged the TCRbeta library. MiXCR, applied by TCRdb to the PCR reads, yields one record per CDR3 protein. The sample has more than 400,000 distinct CDR3 sequences, about 45% seen once. Specimen: PBMCs, collected before TCRalphabeta/CD19-depleted stem cell transplant. The source is a girl aged 2-10 years with aplastic anemia, due to receive a stem cell transplant.

This clonotype was seen more than once but under ten times. The chain joins TRBV12-5 to TRBJ1-1; 8 bases align to TRBD1. The CDR3 is 18 amino acids. Losses at the gene ends were 1 base for V and 1 base for J; bases not matched to a gene: 11. Germline CDR1 and CDR2: LGHNT and FRNRAP. CDR3 loop: CASGLAKTGEMENTEAFF. In DNA form, the CDR3 reads TGTGCTAGTGGTTTGGCTAAGACAGGGGAGATGGAGAACACTGAAGCTTTCTTT.

The V call is TRBV4-2, the J call TRBJ2-7, with 8 bases fitting TRBD2. V shed 1 base, J shed 6 bases, and the junction held 5 bases outside the gene matches. Germline CDR1 reads LGHNA; CDR2 reads YNFKEQ. The CDR3 has 14 residues. The CDR3 spells CASSQATGGGEQYF. The CDR3 DNA is TGTGCCAGCAGCCAAGCTACGGGAGGGGGCGAGCAGTACTTC.

This clonotype was seen a few times. This chain uses TRBV10-3 with TRBJ2-1; 12 bases match TRBD2. The germline V gene encodes CDR1 ENHRY and CDR2 SYGVKD. The CDR3 extends over 19 amino acids. Trimming removed 6 bases from V and 2 bases from J; junction bases left unmatched: 14. The CDR3 DNA is TGTGCCATCAGGGCTAAGACTAGCGGGGGATCTTCCCCCTACAATGAGCAGTTCTTC. Protein sequence: CAIRAKTSGGSSPYNEQFF.

This clonotype was counted a few times. CDR3 nucleotides: TGCAGTGGAAGCCGGGCTGACCTAGCCAAAAACATTCAGTACTTC. This encodes CSGSRADLAKNIQYF. The rearrangement links TRBV20-1 to TRBJ2-4; D unclear. Germline-derived CDR1 and CDR2 are DFQATT and SNEGSKA (reference sequence). CDR3 length equals 15 residues. Trimming took 7 bases from V and 0 from J, leaving 16 bases between them.

This clonotype has only a few counts. The rearrangement links TRBV28 to TRBJ1-1, with TRBD1 identical over 7 bases. Germline V gene lookup returns CDR1 MDHEN and CDR2 SYDVKM. This CDR3 is built from 14 residues. The V segment lost 3 bases and the J segment 6 bases; nucleotides outside the gene matches: 7. Written as DNA, the CDR3 is TGTGCCAGCAGTTTTAGGAGGGGGCGGGCTGAAGCTTTCTTT. This gives the protein CASSFRRGRAEAFF.

This clonotype was recorded at least ten times. One end of the junction does not line up with germline, which may come from a read error. The chain joins TRBV6-1 to TRBJ2-3; D not certain. CDR1 and CDR2 (germline): MNHNS, SASEGT. The CDR3 is 10 residues long. CDR3 sequence: CASGEDTQYF. CDR3 nucleotides: TGTGCCAGCGGTGAAGATACGCAGTATTTT.

This clonotype appeared a single time. The V and J genes are TRBV15 and TRBJ2-3; D is uncertain. V was trimmed by 0 bases and J by 4 bases, leaving 5 bases between them. Germline CDR1 and CDR2: LNHNV and YYDKDF (reference sequence). This CDR3 is 13 amino acids long. The CDR3 region is CATSRDFSDTQYF. The CDR3 bases are TGTGCCACCAGCAGAGATTTTTCAGATACGCAGTATTTT.

The chain uses TRBV20-1 and TRBJ1-1; D unclear. Germline V gene data show CDR1 as DFQATT and CDR2 as SNEGSKA (reference sequence). The CDR3 totals 12 residues. Trimming pared 6 bases from V and 4 bases from J, leaving 12 bases between. For the CDR3, the DNA is TGCAGTGCCTGGGAAGTTCTCACTGAAGCTTTCTTT. Translated, it gives CSAWEVLTEAFF.

The V call is TRBV6-5, the J call TRBJ1-2, with 7 bases matching TRBD1. The CDR3 totals 13 residues. Trimming at V came to 2 bases and at J to 5 bases, leaving 2 bases not matched to a gene. The V gene's germline CDR1 is MNHEY and CDR2 SVGAGI. CDR3 DNA sequence: TGTGCCAGCAGTTACGACAGGGTGTATGGCTACACCTTC. Its protein is CASSYDRVYGYTF.

This clonotype was detected only a few times. The J gene is TRBJ1-4, the V gene TRBV12-3 or TRBV12-4, with a possible D match to TRBD1 (6 bases). The V gene lost 4 bases and the J gene lost 8 bases, with 17 bases spanning the gap. The CDR3 is 15 residues long. CDR3 in amino acids: CASSSPPGGNEKLFF. The CDR3 DNA reads as TGTGCCAGCAGTTCCCCCCCGGGGGGCAACGAAAAACTGTTTTTT.

V and J are TRBV28 and TRBJ1-5, with unresolved D. V was shortened by 2 bases and J by 0 bases, with 8 bases between the two germline ends. Germline V CDR1 and CDR2: MDHEN, SYDVKM. This CDR3 region has 15 residues. CDR3 protein: CASSLGYYSNQPQHF. CDR3 bases: TGTGCCAGCAGTTTAGGCTATTATAGCAATCAGCCCCAGCATTTT.

This clonotype was counted a few times. The V and J genes are TRBV5-1 and TRBJ2-2; D is unresolved. Per germline, CDR1 SGHRS and CDR2 YFSETQ. The CDR3 covers 11 residues. V was pared by 5 bases and J by 5 bases, with 4 bases between. Here the CDR3 reads CASRRTGELFF. CDR3 nucleotides: TGCGCCAGCAGGAGGACCGGGGAGCTGTTTTTT.

V usage is TRBV15 and J usage is TRBJ2-2, with a possible D match to TRBD1 (6 bases). Germline V gene sequence: CDR1 LNHNV, CDR2 YYDKDF (reference sequence). The CDR3 has 15 residues. V lost 1 base and J 7 bases, leaving 13 bases between the germline ends. The CDR3 spells CATSRATGLGGELFF. Here the CDR3 DNA reads TGTGCCACCAGCAGAGCTACAGGGTTAGGCGGGGAGCTGTTTTTT.

This clonotype came up many times. The genes are TRBV10-3 and TRBJ1-4, with TRBD1 matching 10 bases. The length of the CDR3 is 20 residues. The V gene end was trimmed by 2 bases and the J gene end by 0 bases; junction bases not matched to a gene: 12. CDR1 is ENHRY and CDR2 is SYGVKD in the germline V gene. The CDR3 loop reads CAISEKGGQGRPSTNEKLFF. In DNA form, the CDR3 reads TGTGCCATCAGTGAGAAAGGGGGACAGGGGCGACCTTCAACTAATGAAAAACTGTTTTTT.

This chain links TRBV28 with TRBJ1-2; D perhaps matches TRBD1 (5 bases). Trimming took 5 bases from V and 1 from J, leaving 14 bases between them. The germline CDR1 and CDR2 sequences are MDHEN and SYDVKM. The CDR3 extends over 15 amino acids. For the CDR3, the DNA is TGTGCCAGCAGTCAGGAGGGGAAGGGTAACTATGGCTACACCTTC. It translates to CASSQEGKGNYGYTF.

The sample holds many counts of this clonotype. The J gene is TRBJ2-1, the V gene TRBV15; the match to TRBD1 covers 11 bases. Per the germline V gene, CDR1 is LNHNV and CDR2 is YYDKDF (reference sequence). Unmatched junction bases numbered 4, after V lost 3 bases and J lost 6 bases. The length of the CDR3 is 15 residues. Here the CDR3 reads CATSRDRGPINEQFF. The CDR3 nucleotides are TGTGCCACCAGCAGGGACAGGGGGCCGATCAATGAGCAGTTCTTC.

The V and J genes are TRBV10-3 and TRBJ2-5; 7 bases map to TRBD1. Trimming removed 3 bases from V and 4 bases from J; junction bases left unmatched: 11. Per the germline V gene, CDR1 is ENHRY and CDR2 is SYGVKD. CDR3 length equals 16 residues. CDR3 nucleotides: TGTGCCATCAGTGACTCCATGACAGGGACGGGAGAGACCCAGTACTTC. This encodes CAISDSMTGTGETQYF.

This clonotype was recorded a few times. The chain is built from TRBV20-1 and TRBJ2-1; 13 bases are a match to TRBD2. Germline V gene lookup returns CDR1 DFQATT and CDR2 SNEGSKA (reference sequence). V lost 0 bases, J lost 8 bases, and 4 bases stayed unmatched. This CDR3 is 15 amino acids long. CDR3 sequence: CSARDGTSGVDEQFF. The DNA of the CDR3 is TGCAGTGCTAGAGATGGGACTAGCGGGGTGGATGAGCAGTTCTTC.

The chain uses TRBV28 and TRBJ2-7, with a weak D call TRBD2 (6 bases). There are 15 residues in the CDR3. Trimming shortened V by 6 bases and J by 3 bases, and 18 bases separated the two germline ends. Germline V gene data show CDR1 as MDHEN and CDR2 as SYDVKM. CDR3 protein: CASSPPGEVNYEQYF. The CDR3 DNA reads TGTGCCAGCAGCCCCCCGGGGGAAGTGAACTACGAGCAGTACTTC.

This clonotype was recorded many times. V is TRBV20-1 and J is TRBJ2-7; weak D call: TRBD2 (5 bases). CDR3 length: 14 amino acids. The ends were cut back, 3 bases at V and 0 bases at J, with 12 bases in the middle. Germline CDR1 and CDR2: DFQATT and SNEGSKA (reference sequence). The CDR3 DNA follows: TGCAGTGCTAGGGACTCCTATAGCTCCTACGAGCAGTACTTC. This gives the protein CSARDSYSSYEQYF.

The chain couples TRBV7-6 to TRBJ1-1; TRBD1 agrees at 9 bases. V trimming: 1 base; J trimming: 4 bases; junction bases outside the gene matches: 7. The CDR3 runs 16 residues. The germline V gene encodes CDR1 SGHVS and CDR2 FNYEAQ. The CDR3 region has the DNA TGTGCCAGCAGCTTAGGCCGACAGGGGGTGAGCACTGAAGCTTTCTTT. This codes for CASSLGRQGVSTEAFF.

This chain links TRBV20-1 with TRBJ1-5; D may be TRBD1 (5 bases). Germline-derived CDR1 and CDR2 are DFQATT and SNEGSKA (reference sequence). The CDR3 has 11 amino acids. V was trimmed by 6 bases and J by 12 bases, leaving 15 bases between them. DNA for the CDR3: TGCAGTGCCCAAGGGAGGAGGGGCCAGCATTTT. Its protein is CSAQGRRGQHF.

Many counts were recorded for this clonotype. The J gene is TRBJ2-2, the V gene TRBV29-1; D gene uncertain. The CDR3 extends over 11 amino acids. Trimming took 5 bases from V and 7 from J, leaving 8 bases between them. CDR1 SQVTM and CDR2 ANQGSEA come from the germline V gene. CDR3 region: CSVLRNGELFF. In DNA, the CDR3 is TGCAGCGTTCTACGCAACGGGGAGCTGTTTTTT.

In regard to this clonotype: Just one base apart from a much larger clone, this may be a read error. The chain couples TRBV4-3 to TRBJ2-3; D ambiguous. Germline CDR1 is LGHNA and CDR2 is YSLEER. The CDR3 spans 15 residues. The CDR3 nucleotides read TGCGCCAGCACCCAAGACACCGTAAGCACAGATACGCAGTATTTT. It encodes CASTQDTVSTDTQYF.

The genes are TRBV2 and TRBJ2-7, with a tentative D call TRBD2 (6 bases). V was clipped by 6 bases and J by 2 bases, with 17 bases between them. Per the germline V gene, CDR1 is SNHLY and CDR2 is FYNNEI. This CDR3 has 15 residues. The CDR3 here is CASRASGTGTYEQYF. Here the CDR3 DNA reads TGTGCCAGCAGGGCTTCCGGGACTGGGACCTACGAGCAGTACTTC.

This clonotype showed up just once. This may be a read error, as it is one base from a much larger clone. The chain carries TRBV28 and TRBJ1-3; the D is unclear. Germline V gives CDR1 MDHEN, CDR2 SYDVKM. The CDR3 runs 17 residues. CDR3 DNA sequence: TGTGCCAGCAGTTTAAGTACTCCGAGGGTCTCTGGAAACACCATATCTTTT. Its translation is CASSLSTPRVSGNTISF.